These T cell receptor beta chains were read from a single sample in a study of cytomegalovirus exposure and HLA in healthy donors. Clones were sequenced by immunoSEQ multiplex PCR, and TCRdb holds only the in-frame ones, with some missing. Found here are under 140,000 clones, approximately 88% of them singletons; the top ten hold 1.4%. The sample taken for sequencing was PBMCs. The origin of the receptors is a woman aged 25 to 39 in good health and CMV-seropositive. Both conserved end residues are part of each CDR3. Each record gives: CDR3 DNA, CDR3 protein, D gene, V gene, J gene. The D gene is left open where the match is weak.

TGCGCCAGCAGCTTGGGGGGAGTGAATGAGCAGTTCTTC	CASSLGGVNEQFF	-	TRBV5-1	TRBJ2-1
TGTGCCAGCAGCTTAGGAACCGGGACAGATAACACCGGGGAGCTGTTTTTT	CASSLGTGTDNTGELFF	TRBD1	TRBV11-3	TRBJ2-2
TGTGCCAGCAGCCCCAAGACCAAATTAAGAAGCGATTCACCCCTCCACTTT	CASSPKTKLRSDSPLHF	-	TRBV4-2	TRBJ1-6
TGTGCCAGCAGTCCGAAGACTGTTGCCTACGAGCAGTACTTC	CASSPKTVAYEQYF	-	TRBV27	TRBJ2-7
TGTGCCAGCAGCTTGGGACAGGGGGGGGGAGAGACCCAGTACTTC	CASSLGQGGGETQYF	TRBD1	TRBV5-6	TRBJ2-5
TGTGCCAGCAGCTTGGAGGGGCCGAGAGATACGCAGTATTTT	CASSLEGPRDTQYF	-	TRBV5-4	TRBJ2-3
TGTGCCAGCAGCGCGGGACTAGCGGAACGCACAGATACGCAGTATTTT	CASSAGLAERTDTQYF	TRBD2	TRBV9	TRBJ2-3
TGTGCCAGCAGCCAGGGAGAGGGCGTCACTGAAGCTTTCTTT	CASSQGEGVTEAFF	-	TRBV4-2	TRBJ1-1
TGTGCCTGGGCGGGACAGGGGGAATCGTGGCAGTTCTTC	CAWAGQGESWQFF	TRBD1	TRBV30	TRBJ2-1
TGCGCCAGCTCACCCCTCCGGGAGAACTACGAGCAGTACTTC	CASSPLRENYEQYF	-	TRBV4-1	TRBJ2-7
TGTGCCAGCAGCGTAGGAATTAGCGCCGATGAGCAGTTCTTC	CASSVGISADEQFF	-	TRBV9	TRBJ2-1
TGTGCCAGTACCTGGGGCAGGGCCTATAATTCACCCCTCCACTTT	CASTWGRAYNSPLHF	-	TRBV7-2	TRBJ1-6
TGTGCCAGCAGCTTAGGTGGAGGAGATTTAAGGAACTATGGCTACACCTTC	CASSLGGGDLRNYGYTF	-	TRBV7-2	TRBJ1-2
TGTGCCAGCAAATCAGGGGATAATTCACCCCTCCACTTT	CASKSGDNSPLHF	-	TRBV25-1	TRBJ1-6
TGTGCCTGGGGGCGGGGGGGCGGCACAGATACGCAGTATTTT	CAWGRGGGTDTQYF	TRBD2	TRBV30	TRBJ2-3
TGTGCCAGCAGCTTGACTAGCCTGATTGAGACCCAGTACTTC	CASSLTSLIETQYF	-	TRBV5-6	TRBJ2-5
TGTGCCAGCAGCTTAGGGTGGCTAGACAATGAGCAGTTCTTC	CASSLGWLDNEQFF	-	TRBV11-1	TRBJ2-1
TGTGCCAGCAGCGATTCTATAGCGGGGGGGGACACAGATACGCAGTATTTT	CASSDSIAGGDTDTQYF	TRBD2	TRBV9	TRBJ2-3
TGTGCCAGCAGTACGGGACAGGCGGGGGACTATGGCTACACCTTC	CASSTGQAGDYGYTF	TRBD1	TRBV27	TRBJ1-2
TGTGCCAGCAGTGCCAGAAATGAGCAGTTCTTC	CASSARNEQFF	-	TRBV28	TRBJ2-1
TGCGCCAGCAGCCTAGGGACAGCCTCTGGAAACACCATATATTTT	CASSLGTASGNTIYF	TRBD1	TRBV4-3	TRBJ1-3
TGTGCCAGCTCACCTAGGCCGGGAGCAAACGAGGAGAACTATGGCTACACCTTC	CASSPRPGANEENYGYTF	-	TRBV18	TRBJ1-2